These 18 T cell receptor beta chains were all obtained from the same sample, sequenced in a study of T cell changes during pregnancy in multiple sclerosis. The method was immunoSEQ multiplex PCR; TCRdb's version includes in-frame clones alone and lacks a portion of them. The sample comprises approximately 70,000 clones, 80% to 95% of which are singletons, and just under 2% rests with the top ten. The source was peripheral blood, collected in the second trimester of pregnancy. These receptors were collected from a female donor with multiple sclerosis, enrolled in a pregnancy study.

This chain connects TRBV30 to TRBJ2-1; D is perhaps TRBD1 (6 bases). V shed 2 bases and J shed 7 bases, with 21 bases lying between them. The CDR3 consists of 16 residues. The germline CDR1 and CDR2 sequences are GTSNPN and SVGIG (reference sequence). The CDR3 here is CAWSWGPGTSLNEQFF. CDR3 nucleotide sequence: TGTGCCTGGAGTTGGGGCCCCGGGACATCTTTAAATGAGCAGTTCTTC. Full variable domain (remainder filled in from reference TRBV30 and TRBJ2-1): SQTIHQWPATLVQPVGSPLSLECTVEGTSNPNLYWYRQAAGRGLQLLFYSVGIGQISSEVPQNLSASRPQDRQFILSSKKLLLSDSGFYLCAWSWGPGTSLNEQFFGPGTRLTVL.

The V gene is TRBV5-6, the J gene TRBJ1-5; tentative D call: TRBD1 (5 bases). Germline loops: CDR1 SGHDT, CDR2 YYEEEE. This CDR3 region has 13 residues. V dropped 1 base and J dropped 8 bases, with 10 bases sitting between them. In DNA, the CDR3 is TGTGCCAGCAGCTTGCGGGGGACTAAGCCCCAGCATTTT. Translation: CASSLRGTKPQHF.

The chain couples TRBV25-1 to TRBJ1-4; D is unclear. The CDR3 contains 15 residues. V was pared by 2 bases and J by 5 bases, with 12 bases between. Germline V CDR1 and CDR2: MGHDK, SYGVNS. The CDR3 loop reads CASSEARGGNEKLFF. The DNA for the CDR3 is TGTGCCAGCAGTGAAGCACGGGGAGGGAATGAAAAACTGTTTTTT.

This chain connects TRBV30 to TRBJ2-5; 10 positions agree with TRBD2. Germline CDR1 and CDR2: GTSNPN and SVGIG (reference sequence). V trimming: 1 base; J trimming: 9 bases; junction bases outside the gene matches: 2. The CDR3 contains 12 residues. The CDR3 DNA is TGTGCCTGGAGTGGAGCGGGGGGGCCCCAGTACTTC. Its protein is CAWSGAGGPQYF.

V is TRBV6-7 and J is TRBJ1-1; 8 nucleotides align to TRBD1. TRBV6-7 is given ORF status, its function remaining uncertain. CDR3 length equals 17 residues. Trimming cost V 0 bases and J 4 bases; bases outside gene matches: 10. The CDR3 DNA reads TGTGCCAGCAGTTACTCGATATGGGCAGGGGGCGTCACTGAAGCTTTCTTT. This codes for CASSYSIWAGGVTEAFF.

This chain uses TRBV2 with TRBJ2-7; tentative D call: TRBD1 (5 bases). CDR1 and CDR2 from the germline V gene are SNHLY and FYNNEI. Deletions cut 4 bases from V and 1 base from J, with 14 bases between. There are 15 residues in the CDR3. This chain's CDR3 is CASSVIQGYSYEQYF. The CDR3 DNA reads as TGTGCCAGCAGTGTGATTCAGGGATATTCCTACGAGCAGTACTTC. The whole variable domain, remainder taken from reference TRBV2 and TRBJ2-7, is EPEVTQTPSHQVTQMGQEVILRCVPISNHLYFYWYRQILGQKVEFLVSFYNNEISEKSEIFDDQFSVERPDGSNFTLKIRSTKLEDSAMYFCASSVIQGYSYEQYFGPGTRLTVT.

CDR3 sequence (DNA): TGCAGCGTGAAGGGGCTTATGAACACTGAAGCTTTCTTT. It codes for CSVKGLMNTEAFF. The chain employs TRBV29-1 and TRBJ1-1, with D possibly being TRBD1 (5 bases). The CDR3 is 13 amino acids. The V gene lost 6 bases and the J gene lost 0 bases, with 11 bases spanning the gap. The germline V gene has CDR1 SQVTM and CDR2 ANQGSEA.

The chain joins TRBV6-5 to TRBJ1-1; D gene unclear. Deletions cut 2 bases from V and 0 bases from J, with 4 bases between. CDR3 length: 13 amino acids. Per germline, CDR1 MNHEY and CDR2 SVGAGI. CDR3 region: CASSYVVNTEAFF. The CDR3 DNA reads TGTGCCAGCAGTTACGTCGTGAACACTGAAGCTTTCTTT.

The sample holds many counts of this clone. The CDR3 sequence: CASSDSTGPDTQYF. The CDR3 coding sequence is TGTGCCAGCAGTGACTCGACAGGGCCAGATACGCAGTATTTT. The chain recombines TRBV6-4 with TRBJ2-3; 7 bases agree with TRBD1. CDR3 length: 14 residues. Looked up from germline, CDR1 is MRHNA and CDR2 is SNTAGT. J gave up 4 bases and V 0 bases, and 1 base lay outside the gene matches.

The chain is built from TRBV30 and TRBJ1-3; TRBD1 aligns across 7 bases. CDR1 is GTSNPN, CDR2 SVGIG, per germline (reference sequence). With 4 bases clipped from V and 1 base from J, the junction kept 7 bases outside the gene matches. The CDR3 length is 15 residues. The DNA for the CDR3 is TGTGCCTGGAATTTCCAGGGGGTTTCTGGAAACACCATATATTTT. It encodes CAWNFQGVSGNTIYF.

The chain combines TRBV27 with TRBJ1-5; the D gene is possibly TRBD1 (5 bases). This CDR3 is 14 amino acids long. V was shortened by 6 bases and J by 4 bases, with 13 bases between the two germline ends. In germline, CDR1 is MNHEY, CDR2 SMNVEV (reference sequence). The CDR3 here is CASSSAGPNQPQHF. In DNA, the CDR3 is TGTGCCAGCAGCTCTGCAGGGCCTAATCAGCCCCAGCATTTT.

This clone was recorded once. CDR3 sequence: CAWRETGTYEQYF. Written as DNA, the CDR3 is TGTGCCTGGAGGGAGACAGGCACCTACGAGCAGTACTTC. The chain employs TRBV30 and TRBJ2-7; D might be TRBD1 (6 bases). Trimming stripped 3 bases from V and 2 bases from J, with 11 bases between. The CDR3 has 13 residues. Germline V lookup: CDR1 GTSNPN, CDR2 SVGIG (reference sequence).

The V call is TRBV7-2, the J call TRBJ1-2; 7 positions match TRBD1. V lost 4 bases and J lost 3; bases outside the gene matches: 2. CDR1 SGHTA and CDR2 FQGNSA come from the germline V gene. This CDR3 contains 13 residues. As DNA, the CDR3 is TGTGCCAGCAGCTCTGGACAGGACTATGGCTACACCTTC. Amino acid sequence: CASSSGQDYGYTF. The entire variable domain, with the rest obtained from reference TRBV7-2 and TRBJ1-2, is as follows: GAGVSQSPSNKVTEKGKDVELRCDPISGHTALYWYRQSLGQGLEFLIYFQGNSAPDKSGLPSDRFSAERTGGSVSTLTIQRTQQEDSAVYLCASSSGQDYGYTFGSGTRLTVV.

The chain recombines TRBV6-6 with TRBJ2-5, with D perhaps TRBD2 (7 bases). Germline lookup yields CDR1 MNHNY and CDR2 SVGAGI (reference sequence). V lost 7 bases and J lost 2, with 20 bases in between. The CDR3 is made up of 16 amino acids. The CDR3 loop is CASKGARGGWQETQYF. CDR3 DNA: TGTGCCAGCAAAGGAGCTAGGGGGGGATGGCAAGAGACCCAGTACTTC.

The chain has TRBV19 and TRBJ1-1, with 7 bases identical to TRBD1. Germline V gene sequence: CDR1 LNHDA, CDR2 SQIVND (reference sequence). The CDR3 extends over 14 amino acids. With V trimmed by 4 bases and J by 0 bases, 2 bases remained unmatched. The CDR3 spells CASSRDSMNTEAFF. CDR3 in DNA: TGTGCCAGTAGTAGGGACAGCATGAACACTGAAGCTTTCTTT. Full variable domain (remainder filled in from reference TRBV19 and TRBJ1-1): DGGITQSPKYLFRKEGQNVTLSCEQNLNHDAMYWYRQDPGQGLRLIYYSQIVNDFQKGDIAEGYSVSREKKESFPLTVTSAQKNPTAFYLCASSRDSMNTEAFFGQGTRLTVV.

CDR3 sequence: CASSPQGAVNTGELFF. DNA of the CDR3: TGCGCCAGCAGCCCACAGGGGGCAGTGAACACCGGGGAGCTGTTTTTT. V is TRBV5-1 and J is TRBJ2-2; TRBD1 agrees at 9 bases. V shed 4 bases and J 1 base; nucleotides not matched to a gene: 5. Germline lookup yields CDR1 SGHRS and CDR2 YFSETQ. The CDR3 consists of 16 residues.

The chain is built from TRBV15 and TRBJ1-1; D not resolved. In germline, CDR1 is LNHNV, CDR2 YYDKDF (reference sequence). The CDR3 spans 15 residues. Trimming removed 0 bases at V and 5 bases at J, with 13 bases between. The CDR3 here is CATSREAGSVTEAFF. DNA of the CDR3: TGTGCCACCAGCAGAGAAGCGGGGTCGGTTACTGAAGCTTTCTTT.

The gene calls are TRBV4-3 and TRBJ2-7; TRBD1 is a possible D gene (5 bases). Per germline, CDR1 LGHNA and CDR2 YSLEER. V lost 3 bases to trimming and J lost 8 bases, with 23 bases between them. This CDR3 contains 16 residues. The CDR3 nucleotides read TGCGCCAGCAGCCACGGAATGGCAGGGCAAGGGTACAAGCAGTACTTC. Amino acid sequence: CASSHGMAGQGYKQYF.